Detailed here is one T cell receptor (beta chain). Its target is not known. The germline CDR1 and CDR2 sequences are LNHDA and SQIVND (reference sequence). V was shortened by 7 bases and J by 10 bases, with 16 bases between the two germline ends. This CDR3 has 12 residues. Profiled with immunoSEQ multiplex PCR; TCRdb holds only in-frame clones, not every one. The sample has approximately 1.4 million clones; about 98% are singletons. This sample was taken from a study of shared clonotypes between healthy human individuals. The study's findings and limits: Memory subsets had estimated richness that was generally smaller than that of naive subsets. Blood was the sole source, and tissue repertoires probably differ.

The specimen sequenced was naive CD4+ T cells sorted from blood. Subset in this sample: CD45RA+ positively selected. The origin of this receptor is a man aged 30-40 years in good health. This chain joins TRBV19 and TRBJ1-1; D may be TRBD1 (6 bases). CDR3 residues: CASTQPQGPAFF. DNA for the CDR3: TGTGCCAGTACCCAACCTCAGGGGCCAGCTTTCTTT.